Within the sample, the clone carrying this TCR beta chain is medium-sized. Antigen: not known. The genes are named according to mouse. Read coverage stops 1 residue before the CDR3 terminus; the germline J gene supplies the remainder. This specimen belongs to a study of tissue T cells after allogeneic stem cell transplantation. General observations from the study: In patients and mice, blood and spleen missed much of tissue repertoire. Limitations included a small, clinically heterogeneous cohort and limited sampling depth. Shared clones across patients were few; motif clustering revealed tissue-specific shared signatures.

Regarding time point: mouse harvest day 7 after allogeneic transplant. Each mouse received 10^7 T-cell-depleted marrow cells plus 10^6 splenic CD5+ T cells by tail vein. Tissues came from B6→BALB/c major-mismatch GVHD mice at day 7 or 14. TCRdb's table, derived via immunoSEQ multiplex PCR, lists solely in-frame clones and lacks some. The top ten clones hold 3.8% of a sample with several thousand clones, 50% of them seen once. The CDR3 loop spans 14 amino acids. Germline values: CDR1 SGHLS, CDR2 HYDKME. V dropped 4 bases and J dropped 6; count of bases not matched to a gene: 8. This chain links TRBV12-2 with TRBJ2-1; the match to TRBD2 covers 7 bases. Sample: gut tissue. The receptor was derived from a female BALB/c mouse given C57BL/6 T cells with graft-versus-host disease after an allogeneic hematopoietic cell transplant. The CDR3 region is CASSPDGGIAEQFF. CDR3 bases read: TGTGCCAGCTCCCCCGATGGGGGGATTGCTGAGCAGTTC.